One sample yielded the 5 T cell receptor beta chains listed below, sequenced in a study of blood T cell repertoires in COVID-19. Clones were read by immunoSEQ multiplex PCR, and TCRdb kept only the in-frame ones, dropping some. This table has a few hundred thousand clones, nearly 90% appearing once. Material for sequencing was PBMCs or T cells enriched from blood (not recorded which). These receptors came from a woman aged 18-29 years with acute COVID-19.

This clone came up once. This chain uses TRBV9 with TRBJ2-5, with 12 nucleotides matching TRBD2. V was pared by 4 bases and J by 5 bases, with 9 bases of the junction left unmatched. Germline V lookup: CDR1 SGDLS, CDR2 YYNGEE. The CDR3 has 16 residues. This CDR3 reads CASSPWTSGIRETQYF. In DNA, the CDR3 is TGTGCCAGCAGCCCATGGACTAGCGGGATTCGGGAGACCCAGTACTTC.

Comments on this clone: The sample contains more than one DNA sequence encoding this CDR3. V and J are TRBV6-5 and TRBJ1-1; D unresolved. The V end lost 0 bases, the J end lost 1 base, and 6 bases lay between the germline ends. This CDR3 spans 14 amino acids. Germline CDR1 reads MNHEY; CDR2 reads SVGAGI. This chain's CDR3 is CASSYSGGNTEAFF. CDR3 coding DNA: TGTGCCAGCAGTTACTCTGGCGGGAACACTGAAGCTTTCTTT.

V and J are TRBV29-1 and TRBJ2-2; possible D gene TRBD1, 5 bases. V dropped 7 bases and J dropped 5 bases, with 11 bases sitting between them. The CDR3 contains 12 residues. Germline V gene sequence: CDR1 SQVTM, CDR2 ANQGSEA. The CDR3 is CSARGQTGELFF. CDR3 bases: TGCAGCGCCAGAGGACAAACCGGGGAGCTGTTTTTT.

This chain joins TRBV5-1 and TRBJ2-2, with TRBD1 as a possible D gene (7 bases). Trimming removed 0 bases at V and 1 base at J, with 13 bases between. This CDR3 contains 17 residues. Germline V gene data show CDR1 as SGHRS and CDR2 as YFSETQ. The CDR3 is CASSLGAGQRNTGELFF. DNA of the CDR3: TGCGCCAGCAGCTTGGGTGCGGGACAGAGGAACACCGGGGAGCTGTTTTTT.

This chain joins TRBV27 and TRBJ1-1, with D maybe TRBD1 (6 bases). The CDR3 contains 13 residues. V gave up 5 bases and J gave up 7 bases, with 14 bases separating them. Germline V gene lookup returns CDR1 MNHEY and CDR2 SMNVEV (reference sequence). CDR3 in DNA: TGTGCCAGCAGTGGAAGGGACATCTTTGAAGCTTTCTTT. It specifies CASSGRDIFEAFF.